Detailed here is one T cell receptor beta chain. Antigen: not known. PCR employed 60 Vbeta and 13 Jbeta primers. The assay was immunoSEQ multiplex PCR, and TCRdb's table has in-frame clones only and misses some. The table includes approximately 110,000 clones, over 75% detected once. The data belong to a study of cytomegalovirus exposure and HLA in healthy donors. Whole-study results and caveats: A later analysis showed that HLA-associated TCR beta chains had undergone more clonal expansion than equally common others. There were fewer than 200 TCR beta chains listed as cytomegalovirus-associated.

Germline V gene lookup returns CDR1 MNHEY and CDR2 SVGAGI. The CDR3 is made up of 14 amino acids. The ends lost 0 bases at V and 3 bases at J; junction bases unmatched: 2. The sequence came from a woman in her 30s in good health and CMV-seropositive. The chain combines TRBV6-5 with TRBJ2-7; 7 bases line up with TRBD1. Sequenced input: PBMCs. The CDR3 nucleotides read TGTGCCAGCAGTTACTCGAGGGACAGCTACGAGCAGTACTTC. It encodes CASSYSRDSYEQYF.